Listed here is a single TCR beta chain. Per the germline V gene, CDR1 is SNHLY and CDR2 is FYNNEI. Between the trimmed V and J ends, which lost 1 base and 7 bases, there was a span of 0 bases. This CDR3 is built from 10 residues. This record belongs to a study of brain T cells in children with intractable seizures. The protocol was immunoSEQ multiplex PCR, while the TCRdb copy is restricted to in-frame clones and leaves out a portion. The sample lists fewer than 80,000 clones, approximately 95% seen once, with 0.3% to 0.45% in the top ten. This chain links TRBV2 with TRBJ2-3; D call uncertain. The source was peripheral blood, collected at surgery. The source is a boy younger than two with focal cortical dysplasia and intractable seizures. CDR3 DNA sequence: TGTGCCAGCAGTGAAGATACGCAGTATTTT. Protein product: CASSEDTQYF.